Given below is one T cell receptor beta chain in context. The record originates from a study of T cells in Graves' hyperthyroidism and ophthalmopathy. TCR beta CDR3 region amplification was performed from RNA transcripts. Carried out on the TCR CDR3, a first-round RT-PCR used the HTBI primer set. TCRdb redid the calling of the multiplex PCR reads with MiXCR, one entry per CDR3 protein. The sample lists more than 550,000 distinct CDR3 sequences, 45% occurring once. Trimming cost V 6 bases and J 5 bases; bases outside gene matches: 9. The germline V gene encodes CDR1 SGHNT and CDR2 YENEEA. The CDR3 runs 14 residues.

The sample taken for sequencing was peripheral blood or thyroid tissue (not recorded which). This chain connects TRBV11-3 to TRBJ2-5, with 7 bases aligning to TRBD1. This receptor was obtained from an adult man with Graves' disease, either hyperthyroidism or ophthalmopathy (not recorded which). CDR3 DNA: TGTGCCAGCAGTCGAACAGGGGTTCGGGAGACCCAGTACTTC. This codes for CASSRTGVRETQYF.